The 26 T cell receptor beta chains below were found in one sample sequenced in a study of cytomegalovirus exposure and HLA in healthy donors. The PCR used 60 Vbeta and 13 Jbeta primers. The table came from immunoSEQ multiplex PCR; TCRdb's copy has only in-frame clones and leaves some out. Of around 150,000 clones in the sample, nearly 80% were seen once. The sample consisted of PBMCs. The source of these receptors is a man aged 25 to 45 in good health and CMV-seronegative.

This clone showed up just a few times. The chain couples TRBV28 to TRBJ2-7; 7 nucleotides line up with TRBD1. The CDR3 has 14 residues. The J segment lost 4 bases and the V segment lost 5 bases, leaving 8 bases of the junction unmatched. The germline V gene encodes CDR1 MDHEN and CDR2 SYDVKM. The CDR3: CASSRQGKNYEQYF. Here the CDR3 DNA reads TGTGCCAGCAGTCGACAGGGAAAGAATTACGAGCAGTACTTC.

CDR3 protein: CASSLWAGDEKLFF. CDR3 DNA: TGTGCCAGCAGTTTATGGGCGGGAGACGAAAAACTGTTTTTT. The chain combines TRBV28 with TRBJ1-4; D ambiguous. V was shortened by 0 bases and J by 8 bases, with 10 bases between the two germline ends. CDR1 and CDR2 (germline): MDHEN, SYDVKM. CDR3 length: 14 residues.

J is TRBJ2-7 and V is TRBV5-4; the D gene is possibly TRBD1 (6 bases). Germline V gives CDR1 SGHNT, CDR2 YYREEE (reference sequence). The CDR3 has 14 residues. Trimming removed 3 bases from V and 3 bases from J, with 13 bases in between. CDR3 residues: CASSSGQRDYEQYF. As DNA, the CDR3 is TGTGCCAGCAGCTCAGGACAGCGCGACTACGAGCAGTACTTC. The full variable domain, with the rest looked up from reference TRBV5-4 and TRBJ2-7, is ETGVTQSPTHLIKTRGQQVTLRCSSQSGHNTVSWYQQALGQGPQFIFQYYREEENGRGNFPPRFSGLQFPNYSSELNVNALELDDSALYLCASSSGQRDYEQYFGPGTRLTVT.

J is TRBJ1-2 and V is TRBV5-4; possibly TRBD1 for D (5 bases). The V end was cut by 0 bases, the J end by 3 bases, with 6 bases between. The CDR3 loop spans 13 amino acids. Germline loops: CDR1 SGHNT, CDR2 YYREEE (reference sequence). The CDR3 bases are TGTGCCAGCAGCTTGGAGGGGTACTATGGCTACACCTTC. It yields the protein CASSLEGYYGYTF.

This clone came up a few times. The chain couples TRBV7-9 to TRBJ2-1; TRBD2 is a possible D gene (6 bases). This CDR3 has 15 residues. CDR1 is SEHNR and CDR2 is FQNEAQ in the germline V gene (reference sequence). V gave up 5 bases and J gave up 3 bases, with 14 bases separating them. The CDR3 DNA reads TGTGCCAGCAGCCCACCCGGGGGTCTCTACAATGAGCAGTTCTTC. This sequence encodes CASSPPGGLYNEQFF.

CDR3 loop: CASSKGLAGGDTQYF. The DNA for the CDR3 is TGTGCCAGCAGTAAGGGACTAGCAGGGGGGGATACGCAGTATTTT. This chain uses TRBV27 with TRBJ2-3; 9 nucleotides agree with TRBD2. Germline CDR1 reads MNHEY; CDR2 reads SMNVEV (reference sequence). V shed 5 bases, J shed 6 bases, and the junction held 9 bases outside the gene matches. CDR3 size: 15 residues.

The V and J genes are TRBV18 and TRBJ2-1; 9 nucleotides line up with TRBD2. The V gene end was trimmed by 4 bases and the J gene end by 9 bases; junction bases not matched to a gene: 7. The germline V gene encodes CDR1 KGHSH and CDR2 LQKENI. This CDR3 spans 14 amino acids. CDR3 amino acids: CASSHPGLAGEQFF. The CDR3, as DNA: TGTGCCAGCTCACACCCGGGACTAGCAGGTGAGCAGTTCTTC.

This clone has just one count. This chain links TRBV25-1 with TRBJ2-2, with D perhaps matching TRBD1 (6 bases). V was pared by 5 bases and J by 4 bases, with 14 bases between. The germline CDR1 and CDR2 sequences are MGHDK and SYGVNS. CDR3 length: 15 amino acids. DNA for the CDR3: TGTGCCAGCAGTACCGGGACACGGGCCACCGGGGAGCTGTTTTTT. Encoded protein: CASSTGTRATGELFF.

The rearrangement joins TRBV10-1 to TRBJ2-2, with TRBD1 matching 9 bases. Per germline, CDR1 WNHNN and CDR2 SYGVQD (reference sequence). The CDR3 spans 17 residues. J gave up 4 bases and V 9 bases, and 15 bases lay outside the gene matches. DNA for the CDR3: TGCGCCAGAAGTTTTTTACCCGGGACAGGGTCCACCGGGGAGCTGTTTTTT. Its protein product is CARSFLPGTGSTGELFF.

This chain joins TRBV7-2 and TRBJ2-1; D is undetermined. Germline lookup yields CDR1 SGHTA and CDR2 FQGNSA. V was cut by 0 bases and J by 8 bases, with 8 bases left in between. This CDR3 contains 13 residues. The CDR3 loop reads CASSLALHYEQFF. The CDR3 DNA follows: TGTGCCAGCAGCTTAGCGCTCCACTATGAGCAGTTCTTC.

This clone has just one count. This rearrangement joins TRBV30 to TRBJ1-2, with a possible D match to TRBD1 (6 bases). The CDR3 consists of 13 residues. Germline V lookup: CDR1 GTSNPN, CDR2 SVGIG (reference sequence). V lost 0 bases, J lost 4 bases, and 9 bases lay in between. In nucleotides, the CDR3 is TGTGCCTGGAGTGTACAGGGCCTCTATGGCTACACCTTC. Its translation: CAWSVQGLYGYTF.

The chain couples TRBV29-1 to TRBJ1-5, with a possible D match to TRBD1 (6 bases). Germline CDR1 SQVTM, CDR2 ANQGSEA. V lost 4 bases, J lost 1 base, and 11 bases lay in between. The CDR3 is 14 amino acids. The CDR3 spells CSVVTGTSNQPQHF. CDR3 in DNA: TGCAGCGTTGTAACAGGGACGAGCAATCAGCCCCAGCATTTT.

The CDR3 DNA reads TGCGCCAGCAGCCAAGGGGGGGGACAAGAGACCCAGTACTTC. Translation gives CASSQGGGQETQYF. This sequence joins TRBV5-1 and TRBJ2-5, with a possible D match to TRBD2 (7 bases). Germline CDR1 is SGHRS and CDR2 is YFSETQ. V gave up 4 bases and J gave up 2 bases, with 12 bases separating them. The CDR3 sequence is 14 residues long.

A few counts support this clone. The genes are TRBV18 and TRBJ2-1, with 15 bases fitting TRBD2. The germline V gene encodes CDR1 KGHSH and CDR2 LQKENI. CDR3 size: 15 residues. Losses at the gene ends were 3 bases for V and 7 bases for J; bases not matched to a gene: 1. CDR3 sequence (DNA): TGTGCCAGCTCACCGGGACTAGCGGGAGGTAATGAGCAGTTCTTC. Amino acids: CASSPGLAGGNEQFF.

The chain employs TRBV25-1 and TRBJ1-1; 7 bases fit TRBD1. CDR1 and CDR2 (germline): MGHDK, SYGVNS. Trimming removed 4 bases from V and 7 bases from J; junction bases left unmatched: 6. The CDR3 is 13 amino acids. CDR3 DNA: TGTGCCAGCAGTGCCGGGACAGCCCTTGAAGCTTTCTTT. Translation gives CASSAGTALEAFF.

The rearrangement joins TRBV25-1 to TRBJ2-6; the D is unclear. CDR3 length: 17 amino acids. With 4 bases removed from V and 0 bases from J, the gap between germline ends came to 13 bases. CDR1 MGHDK and CDR2 SYGVNS come from the germline V gene. CDR3 protein: CASSGYPEVSGANVLTF. The DNA for the CDR3 is TGTGCCAGCAGTGGCTACCCCGAAGTCTCTGGGGCCAACGTCCTGACTTTC.

A word on this clone: This sample also contains other DNA sequences that code for the same CDR3. The J gene is TRBJ1-2, the V gene TRBV27; 7 bases agree with TRBD1. The CDR3 loop spans 14 amino acids. Germline CDR1 MNHEY, CDR2 SMNVEV (reference sequence). V shed 6 bases, J shed 0 bases, and the junction held 4 bases outside the gene matches. CDR3 residues: CASRRTGSNYGYTF. CDR3 coding DNA: TGTGCCAGCAGGCGGACAGGTTCTAACTATGGCTACACCTTC.

The CDR3 is CASSFGGFSYEQYF. The DNA of the CDR3 is TGTGCCAGCAGTTTTGGCGGGTTCTCCTACGAGCAGTACTTC. The chain combines TRBV28 with TRBJ2-7; a weak D match, TRBD2 (5 bases). Trimming shortened V by 3 bases and J by 0 bases, and 9 bases separated the two germline ends. This CDR3 is 14 amino acids long. The V gene's germline CDR1 is MDHEN and CDR2 SYDVKM.

The genes are TRBV6-5 and TRBJ1-4, with D possibly matching TRBD1 (5 bases). V dropped 5 bases and J dropped 10 bases, with 14 bases sitting between them. The CDR3 runs to 13 residues. Per the germline V gene, CDR1 is MNHEY and CDR2 is SVGAGI. The CDR3 bases are TGTGCCAGCAGTGAAGGAAGGGGAGGAAAACTGTTTTTT. Encoded protein: CASSEGRGGKLFF.

The gene calls are TRBV7-9 and TRBJ1-1; the D is unclear. The CDR3 spans 12 residues. CDR1 and CDR2 from the germline V gene are SEHNR and FQNEAQ (reference sequence). Trimming took off 5 bases at V and 7 bases at J, with 11 bases between the two ends. The CDR3 here is CASSRETLEAFF. CDR3 nucleotide sequence: TGTGCCAGCAGCCGAGAAACCCTTGAAGCTTTCTTT.

V is TRBV18 and J is TRBJ2-5; TRBD1 matches 7 bases. V dropped 5 bases and J dropped 2; count of bases not matched to a gene: 2. CDR3 length: 13 amino acids. Germline V gene sequence: CDR1 KGHSH, CDR2 LQKENI. The CDR3 sequence is CASSGQEQETQYF. The CDR3 region has the DNA TGTGCCAGCTCAGGACAGGAACAAGAGACCCAGTACTTC.

This chain connects TRBV28 to TRBJ2-7, with D perhaps TRBD1 (6 bases). With 4 bases removed from V and 2 bases from J, the gap between germline ends came to 12 bases. The germline CDR1 and CDR2 sequences are MDHEN and SYDVKM. The CDR3 is made up of 14 amino acids. The CDR3 region is CASSSYRDTYEQYF. DNA of the CDR3: TGTGCCAGCAGTTCGTACCGGGACACCTACGAGCAGTACTTC.

The DNA for the CDR3 is TGTGCCAGCAGTTTATCGACTAGCGGGAGCTACGAGCAGTACTTC. This translates into CASSLSTSGSYEQYF. The V and J genes are TRBV28 and TRBJ2-7; 12 bases align to TRBD2. The germline gives CDR1 MDHEN, CDR2 SYDVKM. The CDR3 loop spans 15 amino acids. The junction had 1 base not matched to a gene; V was cut back by 1 base and J by 3 bases.

The chain recombines TRBV28 with TRBJ1-4; perhaps TRBD1 as D (5 bases). Trimming shortened V by 8 bases and J by 7 bases, and 17 bases separated the two germline ends. Germline assignment: CDR1 MDHEN and CDR2 SYDVKM. CDR3 length: 14 amino acids. The CDR3 sequence: CASSWVGRGEKLFF. The CDR3 DNA reads as TGTGCCAGCTCCTGGGTGGGGCGGGGTGAAAAACTGTTTTTT.

The rearrangement joins TRBV6-1 to TRBJ2-3; TRBD1 is a possible D gene (6 bases). Trimming cost V 5 bases and J 7 bases, with 19 bases left between them. The germline V gene encodes CDR1 MNHNS and CDR2 SASEGT. The CDR3 totals 15 residues. As DNA, the CDR3 is TGTGCCAGCAGTCGCCTCGCGGGTGGGACAAATACGCAGTATTTT. Translation gives CASSRLAGGTNTQYF.

The chain carries TRBV6-5 and TRBJ1-4, with TRBD1 matching over 9 bases. CDR1 and CDR2 from the germline V gene are MNHEY and SVGAGI. This CDR3 region has 14 residues. V lost 6 bases to trimming and J lost 5 bases; unmatched junction nucleotides: 4. CDR3 nucleotides: TGTGCCAGCAGCTGGGACAGGGAGAATGAAAAACTGTTTTTT. This codes for CASSWDRENEKLFF.